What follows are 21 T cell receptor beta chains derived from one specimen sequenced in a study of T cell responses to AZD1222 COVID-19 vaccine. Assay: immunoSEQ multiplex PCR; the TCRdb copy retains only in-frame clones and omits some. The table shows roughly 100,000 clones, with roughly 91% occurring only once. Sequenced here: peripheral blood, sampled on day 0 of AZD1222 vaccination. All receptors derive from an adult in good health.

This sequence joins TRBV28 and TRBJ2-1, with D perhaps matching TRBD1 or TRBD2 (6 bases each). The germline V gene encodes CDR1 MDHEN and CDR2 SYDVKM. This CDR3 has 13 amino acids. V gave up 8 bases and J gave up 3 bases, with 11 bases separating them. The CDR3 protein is CASGGPHYNEQFF. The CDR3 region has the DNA TGTGCCAGCGGGGGGCCGCACTACAATGAGCAGTTCTTC. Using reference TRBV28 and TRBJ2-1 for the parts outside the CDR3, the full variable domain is DVKVTQSSRYLVKRTGEKVFLECVQDMDHENMFWYRQDPGLGLRLIYFSYDVKMKEKGDIPEGYSVSREKKERFSLILESASTNQTSMYLCASGGPHYNEQFFGPGTRLTVL.

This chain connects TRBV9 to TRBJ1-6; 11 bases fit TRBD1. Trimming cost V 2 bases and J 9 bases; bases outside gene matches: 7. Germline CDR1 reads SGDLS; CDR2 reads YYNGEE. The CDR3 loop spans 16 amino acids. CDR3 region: CASSVRDRGIGSPLHF. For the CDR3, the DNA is TGTGCCAGCAGCGTCCGGGACAGGGGGATTGGTTCACCCCTCCACTTT.

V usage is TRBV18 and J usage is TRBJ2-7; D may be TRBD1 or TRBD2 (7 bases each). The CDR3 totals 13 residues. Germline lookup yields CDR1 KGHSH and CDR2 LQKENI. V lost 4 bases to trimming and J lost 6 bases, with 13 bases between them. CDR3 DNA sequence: TGTGCCAGCTCACGGGAGGGGGCCTCCGAGCAGTACTTC. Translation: CASSREGASEQYF.

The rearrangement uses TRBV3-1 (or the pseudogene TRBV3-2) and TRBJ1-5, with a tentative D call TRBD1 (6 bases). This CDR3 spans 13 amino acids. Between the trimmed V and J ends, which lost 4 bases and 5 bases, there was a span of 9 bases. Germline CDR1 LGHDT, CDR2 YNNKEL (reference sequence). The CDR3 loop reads CASSPWTDQPQHF. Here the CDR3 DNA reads TGTGCCAGCAGCCCCTGGACAGATCAGCCCCAGCATTTT.

The CDR3 protein is CASSPGPMSTEAFF. The CDR3, as DNA: TGTGCCAGCAGCCCTGGACCGATGAGCACTGAAGCTTTCTTT. V usage is TRBV11-2 and J usage is TRBJ1-1; D gene ambiguous. Trimming shortened V by 5 bases and J by 4 bases, and 14 bases separated the two germline ends. This CDR3 spans 14 amino acids. Germline assignment: CDR1 SGHAT and CDR2 FQNNGV.

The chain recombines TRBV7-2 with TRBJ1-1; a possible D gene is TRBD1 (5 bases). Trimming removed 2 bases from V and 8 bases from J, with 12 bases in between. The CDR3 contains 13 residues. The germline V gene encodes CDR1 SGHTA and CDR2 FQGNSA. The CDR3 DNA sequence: TGTGCCAGCAGCTTAAGCCAGGGAGTCGAAGCTTTCTTT. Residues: CASSLSQGVEAFF.

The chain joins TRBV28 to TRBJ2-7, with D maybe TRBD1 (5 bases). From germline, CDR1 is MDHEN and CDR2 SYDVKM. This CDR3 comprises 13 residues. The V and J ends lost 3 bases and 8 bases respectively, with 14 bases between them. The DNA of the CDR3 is TGTGCCAGCAGTTTGCCAGGGCAGGAAAAGCAGTACTTC. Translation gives CASSLPGQEKQYF. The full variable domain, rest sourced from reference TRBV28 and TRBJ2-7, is DVKVTQSSRYLVKRTGEKVFLECVQDMDHENMFWYRQDPGLGLRLIYFSYDVKMKEKGDIPEGYSVSREKKERFSLILESASTNQTSMYLCASSLPGQEKQYFGPGTRLTVT.

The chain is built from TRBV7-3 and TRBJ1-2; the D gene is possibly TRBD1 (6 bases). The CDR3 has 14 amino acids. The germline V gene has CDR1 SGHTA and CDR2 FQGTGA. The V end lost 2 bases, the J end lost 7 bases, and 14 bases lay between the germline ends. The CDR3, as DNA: TGTGCCAGCAGCTTAGCCGGGACAAACGCTGGCTACACCTTC. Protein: CASSLAGTNAGYTF.

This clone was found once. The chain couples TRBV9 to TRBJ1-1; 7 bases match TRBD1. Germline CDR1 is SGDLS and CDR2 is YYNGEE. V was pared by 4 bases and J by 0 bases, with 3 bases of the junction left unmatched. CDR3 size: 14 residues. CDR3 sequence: CASSPGQMNTEAFF. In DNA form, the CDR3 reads TGTGCCAGCAGCCCGGGACAGATGAACACTGAAGCTTTCTTT.

The chain's CDR3 is CASQGGPNTEAFF. The CDR3, as DNA: TGCGCCAGCCAGGGGGGACCGAACACTGAAGCTTTCTTT. This chain uses TRBV10-1 with TRBJ1-1; 7 bases line up with TRBD1. The CDR3 loop spans 13 amino acids. Germline CDR1 is WNHNN and CDR2 is SYGVQD (reference sequence). Trimming at V came to 8 bases and at J to 1 base, leaving 4 bases not matched to a gene.

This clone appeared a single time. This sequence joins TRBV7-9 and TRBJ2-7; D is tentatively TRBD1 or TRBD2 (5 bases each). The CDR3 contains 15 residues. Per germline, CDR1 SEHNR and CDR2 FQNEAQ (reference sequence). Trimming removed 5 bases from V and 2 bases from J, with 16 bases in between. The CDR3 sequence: CASSPRGPTAYEQYF. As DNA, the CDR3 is TGTGCCAGCAGCCCCCGGGGACCGACCGCCTACGAGCAGTACTTC.

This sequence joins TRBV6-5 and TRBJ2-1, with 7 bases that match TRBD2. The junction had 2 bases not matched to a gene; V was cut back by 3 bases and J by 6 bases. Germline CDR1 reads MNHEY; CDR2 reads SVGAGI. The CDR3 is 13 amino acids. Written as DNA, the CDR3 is TGTGCCAGCAGTTATTGGGGGGGCAATGAGCAGTTCTTC. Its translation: CASSYWGGNEQFF.

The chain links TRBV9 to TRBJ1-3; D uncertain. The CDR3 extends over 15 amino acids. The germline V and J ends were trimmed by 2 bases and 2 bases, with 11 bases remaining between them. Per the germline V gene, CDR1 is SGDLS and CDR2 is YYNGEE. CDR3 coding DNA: TGTGCCAGCAGCGTCCGGGAAATGGCTGGAAACACCATATATTTT. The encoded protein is CASSVREMAGNTIYF.

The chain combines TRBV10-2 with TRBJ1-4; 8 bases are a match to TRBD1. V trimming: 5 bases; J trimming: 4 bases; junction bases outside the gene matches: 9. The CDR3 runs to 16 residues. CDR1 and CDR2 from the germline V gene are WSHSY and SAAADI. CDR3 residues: CASSTQGVGLNEKLFF. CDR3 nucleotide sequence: TGCGCCAGCAGTACACAGGGGGTAGGGCTTAATGAAAAACTGTTTTTT.

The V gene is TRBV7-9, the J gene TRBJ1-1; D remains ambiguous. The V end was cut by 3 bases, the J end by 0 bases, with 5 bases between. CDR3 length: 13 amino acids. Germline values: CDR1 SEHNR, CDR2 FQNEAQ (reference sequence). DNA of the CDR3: TGTGCCAGCAGCTTCACTATGAACACTGAAGCTTTCTTT. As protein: CASSFTMNTEAFF. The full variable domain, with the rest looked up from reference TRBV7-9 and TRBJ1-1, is DTGVSQNPRHKITKRGQNVTFRCDPISEHNRLYWYRQTLGQGPEFLTYFQNEAQLEKSRLLSDRFSAERPKGSFSTLEIQRTEQGDSAMYLCASSFTMNTEAFFGQGTRLTVV.

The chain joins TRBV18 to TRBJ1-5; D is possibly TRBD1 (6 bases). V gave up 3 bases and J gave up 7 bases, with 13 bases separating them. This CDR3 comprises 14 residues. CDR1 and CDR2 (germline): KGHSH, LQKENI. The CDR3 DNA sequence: TGTGCCAGCTCACCGTCGGGGGGCGACCAGCCCCAGCATTTT. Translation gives CASSPSGGDQPQHF. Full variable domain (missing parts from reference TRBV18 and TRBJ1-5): NAGVMQNPRHLVRRRGQEARLRCSPMKGHSHVYWYRQLPEEGLKFMVYLQKENIIDESGMPKERFSAEFPKEGPSILRIQQVVRGDSAAYFCASSPSGGDQPQHFGDGTRLSIL.

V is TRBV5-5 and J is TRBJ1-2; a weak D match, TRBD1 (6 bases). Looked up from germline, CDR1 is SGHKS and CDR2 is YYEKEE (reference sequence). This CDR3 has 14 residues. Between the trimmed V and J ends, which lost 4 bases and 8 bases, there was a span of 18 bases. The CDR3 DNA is TGTGCCAGCAGCCCAGAGTGGGGGGCGAGGGGCTACACCTTC. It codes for CASSPEWGARGYTF.

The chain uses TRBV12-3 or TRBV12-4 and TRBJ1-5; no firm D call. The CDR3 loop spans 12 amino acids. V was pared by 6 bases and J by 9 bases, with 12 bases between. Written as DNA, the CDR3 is TGTGCCAGCAGCACGGGCCGCGGGCCCCAGCATTTT. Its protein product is CASSTGRGPQHF.

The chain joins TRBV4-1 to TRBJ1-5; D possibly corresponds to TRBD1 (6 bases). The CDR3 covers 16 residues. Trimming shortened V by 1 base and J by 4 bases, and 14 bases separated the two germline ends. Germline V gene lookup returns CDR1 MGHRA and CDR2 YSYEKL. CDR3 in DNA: TGCGCCAGCAGCCAAGGGCCAGGGGCGATTAATCAGCCCCAGCATTTT. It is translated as CASSQGPGAINQPQHF.

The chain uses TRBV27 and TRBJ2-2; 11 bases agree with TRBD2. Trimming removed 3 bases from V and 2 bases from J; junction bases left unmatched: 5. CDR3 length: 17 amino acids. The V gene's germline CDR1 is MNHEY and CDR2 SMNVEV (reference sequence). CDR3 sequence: CASSFRGTSGNTGELFF. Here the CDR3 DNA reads TGTGCCAGCAGTTTCCGGGGGACTAGCGGAAACACCGGGGAGCTGTTTTTT.

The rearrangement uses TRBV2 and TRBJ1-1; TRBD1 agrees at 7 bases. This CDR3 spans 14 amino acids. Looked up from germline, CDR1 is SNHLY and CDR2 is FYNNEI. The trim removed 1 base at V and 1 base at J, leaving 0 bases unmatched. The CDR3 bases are TGTGCCAGCAGTGAAGACAGGGGGAACACTGAAGCTTTCTTT. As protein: CASSEDRGNTEAFF.